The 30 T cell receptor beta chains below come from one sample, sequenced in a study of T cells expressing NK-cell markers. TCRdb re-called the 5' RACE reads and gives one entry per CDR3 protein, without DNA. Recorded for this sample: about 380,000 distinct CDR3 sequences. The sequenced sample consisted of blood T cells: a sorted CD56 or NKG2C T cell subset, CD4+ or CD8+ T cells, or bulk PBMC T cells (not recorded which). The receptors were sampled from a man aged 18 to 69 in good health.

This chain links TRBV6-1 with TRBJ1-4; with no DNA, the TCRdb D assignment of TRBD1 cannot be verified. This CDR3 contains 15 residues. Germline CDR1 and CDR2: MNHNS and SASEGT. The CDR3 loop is CASSGRDRGQEKLFF.

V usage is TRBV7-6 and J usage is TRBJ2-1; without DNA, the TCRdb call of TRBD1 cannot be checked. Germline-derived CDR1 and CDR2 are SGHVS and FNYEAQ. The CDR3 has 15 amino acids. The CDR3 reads CASSLASRGRGEQFF.

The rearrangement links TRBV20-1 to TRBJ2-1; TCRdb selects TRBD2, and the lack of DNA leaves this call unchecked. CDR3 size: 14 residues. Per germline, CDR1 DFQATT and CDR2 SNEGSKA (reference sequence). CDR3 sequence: CSAMGGGAMGEQFF.

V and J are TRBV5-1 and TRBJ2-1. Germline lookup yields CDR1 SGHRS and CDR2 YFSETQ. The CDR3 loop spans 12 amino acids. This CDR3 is CASSNLTGEQFF.

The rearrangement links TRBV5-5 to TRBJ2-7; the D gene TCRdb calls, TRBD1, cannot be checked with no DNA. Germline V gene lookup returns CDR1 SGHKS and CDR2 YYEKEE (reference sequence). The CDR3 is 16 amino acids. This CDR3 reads CASSLQGGEYPYEQYF.

CDR3 in amino acids: CSATSGSSGELFF. This chain uses TRBV20-1 with TRBJ2-2; TCRdb indicates TRBD1, and absent DNA this call remains unverified. CDR3 size: 13 residues. The germline gives CDR1 DFQATT, CDR2 SNEGSKA (reference sequence).

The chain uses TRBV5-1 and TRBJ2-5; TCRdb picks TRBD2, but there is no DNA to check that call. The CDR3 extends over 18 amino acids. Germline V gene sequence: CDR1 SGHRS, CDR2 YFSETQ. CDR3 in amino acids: CASSLATSGGALFETQYF.

The CDR3 protein is CASRGTGSGELFF. This chain uses TRBV12-3 or TRBV12-4 with TRBJ2-2; there is no DNA to check the TCRdb D call of TRBD1. The CDR3 contains 13 residues.

The CDR3 here is CASRYRGIAGNTIYF. The chain carries TRBV12-3 or TRBV12-4 and TRBJ1-3; TCRdb gives TRBD1 as the D gene, but with no DNA this cannot be confirmed. The CDR3 totals 15 residues.

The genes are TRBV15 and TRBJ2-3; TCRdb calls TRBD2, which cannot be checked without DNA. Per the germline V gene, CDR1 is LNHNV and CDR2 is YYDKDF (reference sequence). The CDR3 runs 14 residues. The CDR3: CATAPAGGPDTQYF.

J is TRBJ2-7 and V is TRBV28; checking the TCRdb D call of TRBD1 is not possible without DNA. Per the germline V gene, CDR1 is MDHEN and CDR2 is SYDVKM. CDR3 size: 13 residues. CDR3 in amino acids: CASRPGIPDEQYF. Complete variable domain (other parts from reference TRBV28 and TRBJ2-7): DVKVTQSSRYLVKRTGEKVFLECVQDMDHENMFWYRQDPGLGLRLIYFSYDVKMKEKGDIPEGYSVSREKKERFSLILESASTNQTSMYLCASRPGIPDEQYFGPGTRLTVT.

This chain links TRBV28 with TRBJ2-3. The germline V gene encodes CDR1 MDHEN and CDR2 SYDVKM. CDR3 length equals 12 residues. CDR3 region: CASKAQTDTQYF.

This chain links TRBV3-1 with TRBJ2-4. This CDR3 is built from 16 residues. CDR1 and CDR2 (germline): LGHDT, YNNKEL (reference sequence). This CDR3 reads CASSHQTTLAKNIQYF.

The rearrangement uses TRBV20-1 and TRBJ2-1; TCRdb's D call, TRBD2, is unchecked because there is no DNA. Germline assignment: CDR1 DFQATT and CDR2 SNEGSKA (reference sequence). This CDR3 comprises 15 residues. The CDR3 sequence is CSATGPGLAGPEQFF.

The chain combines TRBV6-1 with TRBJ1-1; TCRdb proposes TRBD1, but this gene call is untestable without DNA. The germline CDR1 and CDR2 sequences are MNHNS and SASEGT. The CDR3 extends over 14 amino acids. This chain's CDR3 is CASSESARVTEAFF.

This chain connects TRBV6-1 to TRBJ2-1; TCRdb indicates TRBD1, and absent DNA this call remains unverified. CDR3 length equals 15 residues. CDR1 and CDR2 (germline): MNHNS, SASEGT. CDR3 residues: CASRRGQDSYNEQFF.

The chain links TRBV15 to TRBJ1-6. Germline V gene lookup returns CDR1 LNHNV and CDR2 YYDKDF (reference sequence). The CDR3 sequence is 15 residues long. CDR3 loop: CATSLQGPQGSPLHF.

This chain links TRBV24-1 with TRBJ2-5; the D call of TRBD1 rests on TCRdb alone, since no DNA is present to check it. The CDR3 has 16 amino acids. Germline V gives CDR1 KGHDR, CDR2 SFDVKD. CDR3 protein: CATSDLVGGVQETQYF.

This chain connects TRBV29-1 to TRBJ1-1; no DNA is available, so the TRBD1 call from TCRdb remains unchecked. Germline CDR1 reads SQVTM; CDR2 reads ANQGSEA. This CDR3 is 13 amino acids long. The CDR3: CSGRVPQGTEAFF.

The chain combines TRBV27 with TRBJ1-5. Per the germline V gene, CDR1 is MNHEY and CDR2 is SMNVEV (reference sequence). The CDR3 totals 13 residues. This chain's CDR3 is CASSLLHHQPQHF.

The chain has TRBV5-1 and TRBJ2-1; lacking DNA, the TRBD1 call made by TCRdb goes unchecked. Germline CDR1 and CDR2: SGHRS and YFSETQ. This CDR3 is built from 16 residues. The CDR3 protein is CASSFQGGGPSNEQFF.

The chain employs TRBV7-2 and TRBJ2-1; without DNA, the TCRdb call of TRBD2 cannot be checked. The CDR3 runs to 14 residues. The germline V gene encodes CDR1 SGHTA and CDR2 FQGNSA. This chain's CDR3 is CASSEGLAGIEQFF.

CDR3: CASSRRITDTQYF. V is TRBV19 and J is TRBJ2-3. Germline CDR1 is LNHDA and CDR2 is SQIVND (reference sequence). This CDR3 has 13 amino acids.

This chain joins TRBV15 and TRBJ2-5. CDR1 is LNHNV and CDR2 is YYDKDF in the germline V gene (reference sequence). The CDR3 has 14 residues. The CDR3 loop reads CATKRGGSQETQYF.

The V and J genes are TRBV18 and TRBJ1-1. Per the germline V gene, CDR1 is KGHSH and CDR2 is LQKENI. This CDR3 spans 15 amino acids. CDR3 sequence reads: CASSLSGTLNTEAFF.

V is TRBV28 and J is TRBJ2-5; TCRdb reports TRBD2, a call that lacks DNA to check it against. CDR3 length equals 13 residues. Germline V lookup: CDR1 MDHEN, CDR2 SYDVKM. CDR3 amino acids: CASSWGLAETQYF.

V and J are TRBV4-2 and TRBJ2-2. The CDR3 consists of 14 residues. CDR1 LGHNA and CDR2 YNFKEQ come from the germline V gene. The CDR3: CASSPDANTGELFF.

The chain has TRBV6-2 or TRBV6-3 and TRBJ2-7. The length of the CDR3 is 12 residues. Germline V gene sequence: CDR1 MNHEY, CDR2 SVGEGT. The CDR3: CASSGATYEQYF.

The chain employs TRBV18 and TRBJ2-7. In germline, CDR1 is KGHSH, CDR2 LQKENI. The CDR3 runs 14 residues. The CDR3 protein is CASSPTGGIYEQYF.

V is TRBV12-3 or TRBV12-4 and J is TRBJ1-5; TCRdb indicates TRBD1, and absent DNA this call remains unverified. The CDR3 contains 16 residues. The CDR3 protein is CASSKNPGQLNQPQHF.